The 21 T cell receptor beta chains reported below all come from one sample, sequenced in a study of cytomegalovirus exposure and HLA in healthy donors. Amplification used 60 Vbeta primers and 13 Jbeta primers. This table comes from immunoSEQ multiplex PCR, and its TCRdb copy is limited to in-frame clones, with some not included. Here the sample spans some 95,000 clones, roughly 73% being singletons. The sequencing input was PBMCs. The source is a man in his fifties in good health and CMV-seropositive.

The rearrangement joins TRBV7-2 to TRBJ1-2; TRBD1 matches at 9 bases. Germline V gene lookup returns CDR1 SGHTA and CDR2 FQGNSA. The CDR3 is 13 residues long. V gave up 6 bases and J gave up 6 bases; unmatched junction bases: 5. CDR3: CASRVQGADGYTF. Here the CDR3 DNA reads TGTGCCAGCAGGGTACAGGGGGCCGATGGCTACACCTTC.

The sample holds a few counts of this clone. The chain links TRBV30 to TRBJ1-2; D is undetermined. CDR1 and CDR2 from the germline V gene are GTSNPN and SVGIG (reference sequence). V dropped 4 bases and J dropped 4 bases, with 7 bases sitting between them. The CDR3 is 11 residues long. The DNA for the CDR3 is TGTGCCTGGAAAACGGGCTATGGCTACACCTTC. Amino acid sequence: CAWKTGYGYTF.

The chain uses TRBV15 and TRBJ2-5; D is possibly TRBD2 (5 bases). The assigned J gene may be wrong: the sequence end matches TRBJ2-7 better. Germline V gene data show CDR1 as LNHNV and CDR2 as YYDKDF (reference sequence). The CDR3 has 11 amino acids. The chain's CDR3 is CATSYLAEQYF. The CDR3 nucleotides read TGTGCCACCAGTTATCTAGCCGAGCAGTACTTC.

The table lists this clone with a few counts. The junction departs from germline at one end; a sequencing error may be responsible. The chain recombines TRBV25-1 with TRBJ1-5; 7 nucleotides match TRBD1. Per germline, CDR1 MGHDK and CDR2 SYGVNS. CDR3 length: 16 residues. Written as DNA, the CDR3 is TGTGCCAGCTACACGACAGGGAAGGTGAGTAATCAGCCCCAGAATTTT. This codes for CASYTTGKVSNQPQNF.

Details on this clone: One end of the junction fails to match germline, which may point to a read error. The genes are TRBV6-5 and TRBJ1-2; D ambiguous. The CDR3 spans 16 residues. From germline, CDR1 is MNHEY and CDR2 SVGAGI. The CDR3: CASSSASVDIPYGYPF. As DNA, the CDR3 is TGTGCCAGCAGTTCCGCATCCGTCGACATACCGTATGGCTACCCCTTC.

The chain has TRBV19 and TRBJ2-7; weak D call: TRBD1 (5 bases). V gave up 1 base and J gave up 3 bases, with 16 bases separating them. Germline values: CDR1 LNHDA, CDR2 SQIVND (reference sequence). This CDR3 spans 16 amino acids. DNA for the CDR3: TGTGCCAGTAGTATAGGTTCACCCTCCCAGGGCTACGAGCAGTACTTC. Amino acid sequence: CASSIGSPSQGYEQYF.

This chain uses TRBV25-1 with TRBJ2-5; 11 nucleotides agree with TRBD2. Per the germline V gene, CDR1 is MGHDK and CDR2 is SYGVNS. CDR3 length equals 14 residues. V was pared by 5 bases and J by 4 bases, with 3 bases of the junction left unmatched. CDR3 in DNA: TGTGCCAGCAGTAAAGGGACTAGCGGAGAGACCCAGTACTTC. This sequence encodes CASSKGTSGETQYF.

The CDR3 loop reads CASSGTSYQYEQYF. The CDR3 bases are TGTGCCAGCAGCGGGACAAGTTACCAATACGAGCAGTACTTC. The rearrangement joins TRBV6-5 to TRBJ2-5; D perhaps matches TRBD1 (6 bases). The J call is doubtful: the DNA matches TRBJ2-7 better. The CDR3 runs 14 residues. Germline V gene sequence: CDR1 MNHEY, CDR2 SVGAGI.

The rearrangement links TRBV2 to TRBJ2-1; possible D gene TRBD2, 5 bases. The CDR3 runs to 13 residues. In germline, CDR1 is SNHLY, CDR2 FYNNEI. V gave up 11 bases and J gave up 7 bases, with 18 bases separating them. The CDR3 region has the DNA TGTGCCGGTGGAGCCCCGCCGGGGAATGAGCAGTTCTTC. Translating it yields CAGGAPPGNEQFF.

A few counts support this clone. This chain joins TRBV27 and TRBJ1-2; TRBD1 aligns across 7 bases. CDR3 length equals 14 residues. From germline, CDR1 is MNHEY and CDR2 SMNVEV (reference sequence). V was pared by 5 bases and J by 4 bases, with 7 bases of the junction left unmatched. The DNA for the CDR3 is TGTGCCAGCAGTCCCGTCGACAGGGTCTATGGCTACACCTTC. Amino acids: CASSPVDRVYGYTF.

This chain connects TRBV7-9 to TRBJ1-1; D remains unclear. CDR1 is SEHNR and CDR2 is FQNEAQ in the germline V gene (reference sequence). V was cut by 4 bases and J by 1 base, with 10 bases left in between. The CDR3 extends over 14 amino acids. CDR3 in amino acids: CASSSQTENTEAFF. The CDR3 nucleotides are TGTGCCAGCAGCTCACAGACGGAGAACACTGAAGCTTTCTTT.

The chain employs TRBV9 and TRBJ2-7, with 7 bases that match TRBD2. J gave up 6 bases and V 3 bases, and 12 bases lay outside the gene matches. Per germline, CDR1 SGDLS and CDR2 YYNGEE. The CDR3 contains 15 residues. The CDR3 DNA is TGTGCCAGCAGCGGGACCCTAGCTGGGGAGGGCGAGCAGTACTTC. Translation: CASSGTLAGEGEQYF.

This CDR3 reads CASSLGSQAIQETQYF. Here the CDR3 DNA reads TGTGCCAGCAGCTTGGGTTCTCAGGCGATCCAAGAGACCCAGTACTTC. The J gene is TRBJ2-5, the V gene TRBV7-9; D gene unclear. The V and J ends lost 3 bases and 1 base respectively, with 15 bases between them. The CDR3 length is 16 residues. Germline loops: CDR1 SEHNR, CDR2 FQNEAQ (reference sequence).

The count of this clone is one. The gene calls are TRBV18 and TRBJ2-7, with TRBD2 matching over 11 bases. Germline CDR1 KGHSH, CDR2 LQKENI. Germline trimming cut 6 bases from V and 5 bases from J; bases unmatched to any gene: 18. The length of the CDR3 is 18 residues. CDR3 sequence (DNA): TGTGCCAGCTCCGCCGGGCGTAATAGCGGGGGGGCCGTTGACGAGCAGTACTTC. Amino acid sequence: CASSAGRNSGGAVDEQYF.

The V and J genes are TRBV4-2 and TRBJ1-1; a possible D gene is TRBD1 (5 bases). This CDR3 has 17 residues. V shed 0 bases and J shed 5 bases, with 19 bases lying between them. Germline CDR1 and CDR2: LGHNA and YNFKEQ. CDR3 sequence: CASSQETGGGGVTEAFF. The DNA of the CDR3 is TGTGCCAGCAGCCAAGAAACTGGGGGGGGTGGGGTTACTGAAGCTTTCTTT.

This clone appeared a few times. The chain links TRBV7-9 to TRBJ2-1, with 8 positions matching TRBD1. The CDR3 extends over 16 amino acids. In germline, CDR1 is SEHNR, CDR2 FQNEAQ (reference sequence). J was trimmed by 7 bases and V by 7 bases; bases with no gene match: 15. The CDR3 loop reads CASTPPPGGARNEQFF. In DNA form, the CDR3 reads TGTGCCAGCACCCCTCCCCCAGGGGGCGCGCGGAATGAGCAGTTCTTC. Together with reference TRBV7-9 and TRBJ2-1, the CDR3 gives the full variable domain: DTGVSQNPRHKITKRGQNVTFRCDPISEHNRLYWYRQTLGQGPEFLTYFQNEAQLEKSRLLSDRFSAERPKGSFSTLEIQRTEQGDSAMYLCASTPPPGGARNEQFFGPGTRLTVL.

This clone has more than one count but fewer than ten. The V gene is TRBV19, the J gene TRBJ1-2; TRBD1 agrees at 8 bases. Germline loops: CDR1 LNHDA, CDR2 SQIVND (reference sequence). The CDR3 consists of 16 residues. V gave up 4 bases and J gave up 4 bases; unmatched junction bases: 11. The CDR3 is CASSTRQGRRSYGYTF. CDR3 DNA: TGTGCCAGTAGTACCCGACAGGGGAGAAGGAGCTATGGCTACACCTTC.

The chain employs TRBV6-1 and TRBJ2-7; tentative D call: TRBD1 (6 bases). Trimming stripped 4 bases from V and 0 bases from J, with 10 bases between. The CDR3 has 14 residues. Germline assignment: CDR1 MNHNS and CDR2 SASEGT. The CDR3 coding sequence is TGTGCCAGCAGTGGTGACAGGTTCTCCTACGAGCAGTACTTC. Its protein product is CASSGDRFSYEQYF.

The chain employs TRBV30 and TRBJ1-2, with 9 bases matching TRBD1. Germline CDR1 and CDR2: GTSNPN and SVGIG (reference sequence). Trimming took 6 bases from V and 1 from J; bases not matched to a gene: 3. The CDR3 is made up of 13 amino acids. The chain's CDR3 is CACWTGDNYGYTF. The CDR3 DNA sequence: TGTGCCTGTTGGACAGGGGATAACTATGGCTACACCTTC.

This clone came up a few times. This chain links TRBV9 with TRBJ1-2; 7 bases map to TRBD1. CDR1 is SGDLS and CDR2 is YYNGEE in the germline V gene. J gave up 4 bases and V 0 bases, and 6 bases lay outside the gene matches. The CDR3 is 15 amino acids. The CDR3, as DNA: TGTGCCAGCAGCGTAGGAGGAGGGGGCGGCTATGGCTACACCTTC. Its translation is CASSVGGGGGYGYTF.

This clone came up a few times. The V gene is TRBV5-4, the J gene TRBJ1-5; D is unresolved. The CDR3 has 15 amino acids. The germline gives CDR1 SGHNT, CDR2 YYREEE (reference sequence). V was clipped by 4 bases and J by 0 bases, with 11 bases between them. CDR3 amino acids: CASSLDGNSNQPQHF. DNA of the CDR3: TGTGCCAGCAGCCTCGACGGGAATAGCAATCAGCCCCAGCATTTT.